Detailed here is one TCR beta chain. The antigen is not known. TCRdb called the 5' RACE reads again in MiXCR, with one record for every CDR3 protein. The sample carries 300,000 or so distinct CDR3 sequences, roughly 6.8% recorded once. Trimming cost V 5 bases and J 1 base; bases outside gene matches: 8. The CDR3 totals 16 residues. Germline values: CDR1 SGHTA, CDR2 FQGNSA. The sample is drawn from a study of T cells after yellow fever vaccination. The study, taken as a whole, reports: Clones from primary vaccination mostly reappeared after the booster (less than 98% CD4, under 90% CD8).

Specimen: PBMCs, collected about 49 days after the first yellow fever vaccination. This rearrangement joins TRBV7-2 to TRBJ2-5; TRBD2 matches 9 bases. The sequence derives from a man younger than 30 who received the YFV17D yellow fever vaccine. The CDR3 region is CASSKERGVIQETQYF. The CDR3 DNA reads TGTGCCAGCAGCAAAGAGCGGGGGGTTATCCAAGAGACCCAGTACTTC.